This T cell receptor beta chain emerged from a study of T-cell memory formation after mild COVID-19. Study-level results: Day 15 to 85 contractors were CD4/CD8 balanced; later expanders leaned CD4+. Pre-infection memory contained some responding clones, which suggested that cross-reactive memory had joined.

This clonotype was seen a handful of times. Its antigen is not identified. V was cut by 5 bases and J by 0 bases, with 18 bases left in between. The length of the CDR3 is 16 residues. From germline, CDR1 is DFQATT and CDR2 SNEGSKA (reference sequence). One entry per CDR3 protein, called by TCRdb with MiXCR from the 5' RACE reads. Here the sample spans 300,000 to 400,000 distinct CDR3 sequences, over 25% being singletons. This clonotype was sampled from an adult woman who had mild COVID-19 (a few samples of this study predate the infection). Cell type and time point are not known. This rearrangement joins TRBV20-1 to TRBJ2-3; tentative D call: TRBD2 (7 bases). The specimen sequenced was PBMCs or a T cell subset sorted from them (not recorded which). The CDR3 DNA reads TGCAGTGCTGCCGATGGGGCGGGGGCCAGCACAGATACGCAGTATTTT. Translating gives CSAADGAGASTDTQYF.